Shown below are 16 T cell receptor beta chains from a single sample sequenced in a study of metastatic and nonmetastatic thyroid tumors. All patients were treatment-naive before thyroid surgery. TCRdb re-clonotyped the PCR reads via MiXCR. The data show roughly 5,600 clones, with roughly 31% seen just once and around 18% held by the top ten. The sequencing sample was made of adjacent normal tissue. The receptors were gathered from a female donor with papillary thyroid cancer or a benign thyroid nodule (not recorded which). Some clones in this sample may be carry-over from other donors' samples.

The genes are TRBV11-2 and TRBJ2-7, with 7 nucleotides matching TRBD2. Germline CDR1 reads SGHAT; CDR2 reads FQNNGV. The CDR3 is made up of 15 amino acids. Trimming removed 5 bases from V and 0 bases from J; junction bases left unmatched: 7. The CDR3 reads CASSLTSASSYEQYF. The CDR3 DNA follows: TGTGCCAGCAGCCTCACTAGCGCGAGCTCCTACGAGCAGTACTTC.

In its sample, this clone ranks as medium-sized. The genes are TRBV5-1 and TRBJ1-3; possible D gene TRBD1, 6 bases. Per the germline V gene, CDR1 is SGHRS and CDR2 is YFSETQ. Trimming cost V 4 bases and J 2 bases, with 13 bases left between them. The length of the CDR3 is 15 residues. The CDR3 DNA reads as TGCGCCAGCAGCCCCGGCCCAGGGGCTGGAAACACCATATATTTT. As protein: CASSPGPGAGNTIYF.

Here the CDR3 reads CASTLERGPDPQHF. CDR3 in DNA: TGTGCCAGCACCTTAGAGAGGGGGCCTGATCCCCAGCATTTT. The J gene is TRBJ1-5, the V gene TRBV28; the match to TRBD1 covers 7 bases. Germline V CDR1 and CDR2: MDHEN, SYDVKM. With V trimmed by 7 bases and J by 10 bases, 13 bases remained unmatched. This CDR3 spans 14 amino acids.

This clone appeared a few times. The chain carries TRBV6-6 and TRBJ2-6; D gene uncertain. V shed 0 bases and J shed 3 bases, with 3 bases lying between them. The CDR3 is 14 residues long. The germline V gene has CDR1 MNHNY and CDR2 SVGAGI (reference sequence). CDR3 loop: CASSYSGGANVLTF. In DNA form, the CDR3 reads TGTGCCAGCAGTTACTCAGGTGGGGCCAACGTCCTGACTTTC.

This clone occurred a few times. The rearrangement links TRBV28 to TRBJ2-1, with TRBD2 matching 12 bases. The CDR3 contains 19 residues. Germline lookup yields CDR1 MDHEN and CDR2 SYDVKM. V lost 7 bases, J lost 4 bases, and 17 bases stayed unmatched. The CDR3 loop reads CASILTWTSGKGFYNEQFF. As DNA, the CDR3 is TGTGCCAGCATCCTAACATGGACTAGCGGGAAGGGGTTTTACAATGAGCAGTTCTTC.

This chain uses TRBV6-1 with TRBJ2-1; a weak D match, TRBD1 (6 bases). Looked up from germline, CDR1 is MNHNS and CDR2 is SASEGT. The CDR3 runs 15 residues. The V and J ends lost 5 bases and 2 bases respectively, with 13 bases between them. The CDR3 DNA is TGTGCCAGCAGTCGGACAGAGCCGACCTACAATGAGCAGTTCTTC. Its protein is CASSRTEPTYNEQFF.

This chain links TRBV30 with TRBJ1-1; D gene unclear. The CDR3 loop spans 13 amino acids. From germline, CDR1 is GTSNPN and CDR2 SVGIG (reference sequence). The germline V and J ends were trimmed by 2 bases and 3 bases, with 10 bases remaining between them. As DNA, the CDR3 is TGTGCCTGGAGTCTGCAGAGGCACACTGAAGCTTTCTTT. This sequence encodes CAWSLQRHTEAFF. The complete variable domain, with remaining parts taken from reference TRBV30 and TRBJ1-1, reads SQTIHQWPATLVQPVGSPLSLECTVEGTSNPNLYWYRQAAGRGLQLLFYSVGIGQISSEVPQNLSASRPQDRQFILSSKKLLLSDSGFYLCAWSLQRHTEAFFGQGTRLTVV.

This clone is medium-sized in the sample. Here the CDR3 reads CASSQDAGYNEQFF. The CDR3 region has the DNA TGTGCCAGCAGCCAGGATGCAGGGTACAATGAGCAGTTCTTC. The rearrangement joins TRBV4-2 to TRBJ2-1; D is possibly TRBD1 (5 bases). V shed 3 bases and J shed 4 bases, with 10 bases lying between them. CDR1 is LGHNA, CDR2 YNFKEQ, per germline. The CDR3 has 14 residues.

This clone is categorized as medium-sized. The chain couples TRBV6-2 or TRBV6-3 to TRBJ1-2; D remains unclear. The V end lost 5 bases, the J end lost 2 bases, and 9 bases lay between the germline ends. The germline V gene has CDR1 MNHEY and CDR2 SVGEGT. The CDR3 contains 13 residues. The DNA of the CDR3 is TGTGCCAGCAGTCCGGGTGGGAACTATGGCTACACCTTC. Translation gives CASSPGGNYGYTF.

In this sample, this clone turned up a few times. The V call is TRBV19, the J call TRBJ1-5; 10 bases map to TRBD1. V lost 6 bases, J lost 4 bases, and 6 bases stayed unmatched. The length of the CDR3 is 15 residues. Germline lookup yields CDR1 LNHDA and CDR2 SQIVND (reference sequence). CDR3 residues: CASRRQGALNQPQHF. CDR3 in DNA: TGTGCCAGTAGAAGACAGGGGGCCTTGAATCAGCCCCAGCATTTT.

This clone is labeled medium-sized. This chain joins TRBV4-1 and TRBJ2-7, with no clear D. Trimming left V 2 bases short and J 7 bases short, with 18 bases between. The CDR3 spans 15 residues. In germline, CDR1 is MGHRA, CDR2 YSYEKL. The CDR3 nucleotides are TGCGCCAGCAGCCAAACGTTGTCGACCGCTAAGGAGCAGTACTTC. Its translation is CASSQTLSTAKEQYF.

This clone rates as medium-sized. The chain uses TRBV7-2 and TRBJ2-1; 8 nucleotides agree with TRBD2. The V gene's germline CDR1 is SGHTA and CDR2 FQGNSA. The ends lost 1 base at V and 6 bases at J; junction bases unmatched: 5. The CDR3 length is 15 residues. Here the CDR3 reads CASSLDREGSNEQFF. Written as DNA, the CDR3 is TGTGCCAGCAGCTTAGACCGGGAGGGGAGCAATGAGCAGTTCTTC.

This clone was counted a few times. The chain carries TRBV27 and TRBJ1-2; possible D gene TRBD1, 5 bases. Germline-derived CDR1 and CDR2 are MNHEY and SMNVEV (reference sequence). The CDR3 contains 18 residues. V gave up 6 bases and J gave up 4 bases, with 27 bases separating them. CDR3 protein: CASSASSPPGFGGYGYTF. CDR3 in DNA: TGTGCCAGCAGCGCCAGCAGCCCTCCGGGGTTCGGGGGCTATGGCTACACCTTC.

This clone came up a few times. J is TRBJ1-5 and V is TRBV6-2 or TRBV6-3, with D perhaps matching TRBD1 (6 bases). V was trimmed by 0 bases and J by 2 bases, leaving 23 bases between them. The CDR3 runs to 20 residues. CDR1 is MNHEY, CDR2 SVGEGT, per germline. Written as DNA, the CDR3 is TGTGCCAGCAGTTACTCTAGAGAGACAGGCAACCTCGAAGGCAATCAGCCCCAGCATTTT. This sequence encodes CASSYSRETGNLEGNQPQHF.

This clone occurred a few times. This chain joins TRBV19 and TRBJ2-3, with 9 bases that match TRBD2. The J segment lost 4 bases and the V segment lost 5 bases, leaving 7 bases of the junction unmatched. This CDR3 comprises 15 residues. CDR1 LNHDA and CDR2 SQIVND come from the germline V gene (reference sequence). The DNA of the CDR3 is TGTGCCAGTAGTGATGGGACTAGCTCGGCAGATACGCAGTATTTT. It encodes CASSDGTSSADTQYF.

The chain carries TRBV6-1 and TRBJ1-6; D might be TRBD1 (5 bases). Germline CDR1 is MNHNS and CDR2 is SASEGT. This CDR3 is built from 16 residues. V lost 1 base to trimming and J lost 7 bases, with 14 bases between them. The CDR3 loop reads CASSEGSAGLNSPLHF. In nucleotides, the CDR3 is TGTGCCAGCAGTGAAGGGTCCGCAGGGTTGAATTCACCCCTCCACTTT.